This T cell receptor beta chain was sequenced during a study of Ad26.COV2.S vaccination and SARS-CoV-2 variants (TCRdb year 2021). For the study in its entirety: Vaccine-arm donors came from COV1001, a multicentre, randomized, double-blind, placebo-controlled phase I-IIa trial of Ad26.COV2.S in healthy adults. The specificity and breadth of SARS-CoV-2-reactive T cell receptors after Ad26.COV2.S vaccination were assessed by TCRbeta repertoire sequencing. Dosing of Ad26.COV2.S was intramuscular, at either 5x10^10 or 1x10^11 viral particles, delivered as one shot or as two shots spaced 56 days apart. Trial participants were randomized into five groups of five: low-dose or high-dose Ad26.COV2.S given once or twice, or placebo on both occasions. The TCR-sequenced set comprised approximately 32 samples: around 20 Ad26.COV2.S vaccine recipients, 5 placebo recipients and 8 SARS-CoV-2 convalescent individuals. Blinding of investigators to trial group allocation was maintained during experiments and outcome assessment.

There are 14 amino acids in the CDR3, from cysteine to phenylalanine inclusive. Only the CDR3 DNA is retained, 42 bases long and in frame from the first base. In the germline V gene, CDR1 corresponds to SGHVS and CDR2 to FQNEAQ. V is cut by 4 bases and J by 0 bases, and the space between the germline ends is 9 bases. Broader findings and caveats from the paper: Ad26.COV2.S recipients had higher spike-specific TCR breadth than placebo recipients (P = 0.0014). After vaccination, substantial breadth of spike-specific CD8+ and CD4+ T cell responses was reported. Vaccine and placebo recipients had comparable non-spike TCR breadth, which fits with the vaccine containing only spike. The authors noted that total T cell responses may have been underestimated by the TCR breadth and depth analyses. The study was not powered for comparison of responses between vaccine doses or regimens.

The treatment or condition label for this specimen denotes: about 20 received Ad26.COV2.S at low or high dose, single or two shots; 5 received placebo; per-sample allocation not given. Repertoires of vaccine and placebo recipients were sequenced from samples collected on day 63 after the first injection. Cohort 1b enrolled around 24 adults aged 18-55 years at a single site in Boston, USA, between 29 July and 7 August 2020. Ad26.COV2.S consisted of a replication-incompetent adenovirus type 26 vector by which a prefusion-stabilized SARS-CoV-2 spike protein from the original Wuhan strain was expressed. As concerns this clone: The antigen it binds to is not known. No base-level quality is on record; no much larger clone is a single base apart.

The immunoSEQ Assay was the method used to sequence TCRbeta CDR3 regions. After extraction, genomic DNA underwent amplification by bias-controlled multiplex PCR, followed by high-throughput sequencing. Regarding the original processing steps: Collapsing and filtering of sequences were performed to quantify the absolute abundance of each unique TCRbeta CDR3 region. T cell fraction was estimated by normalizing TCRbeta template counts to usable DNA, with usable DNA measured through amplification of reference genes found in all nucleated cells. Repertoire TCRs were annotated as SARS-CoV-2-specific when V gene, CDR3 amino acid sequence and J gene were exactly matched to a known reactive TCR set. The reference SARS-CoV-2 TCR set was derived from MIRA and filtered for enrichment in COVID-19-positive ImmuneCODE repertoires, a step that removed public or cross-reactive TCRs. Using the MIRA antigens, annotated TCRs were further analysed by specific ORF or by position within an ORF. Breadth was defined as annotated unique rearrangements over total unique productive rearrangements; depth was the summed frequency of those rearrangements. Two-sided Wilcoxon rank-sum tests were used to compare TCR breadth between groups. The clones in this table, taken by TCRdb from immuneACCESS, are in-frame only. Not every clone is retained; where verified, under half of the shortfall comes from an unresolved V gene, and the cause of the rest is unknown. From that table come the V and J calls and clone size; the DNA was used to work out D and trimming. The sample has hundreds of thousands of clones on record, around 86% of them singletons. The biggest ten clones account for about 3.5% of the sample.

The receptor was isolated from a person between 18 and 59 years old who received the Ad26.COV2.S COVID-19 vaccine or a placebo. The sequence joins TRBV7-8 to TRBJ1-2; a weak D assignment points to TRBD1 (6 bases agree). Material: peripheral blood, obtained in a trial of Ad26.COV2.S vaccine versus placebo. The DNA sequence is as follows: TGTGCCAGCAGCTCGGGACACACTAACTATGGCTACACCTTC. Its protein reads: CASSSGHTNYGYTF.